This entry features one TCR beta chain sequence. The clone's antigen remains unknown. Base qualities were left out, and no much larger clone turns up one base away. Systemically healthy Caucasian individuals from Russia, about 38 in total and aged roughly 6 to 95 years, were included as donors. Each donor gave 8 to 10 milliliters of peripheral blood, drawn into EDTA-treated Vacutainer tubes. Ficoll-Paque density-gradient centrifugation was used to isolate PBMCs, with at least 6 million per sample. Trizol reagent was used to extract total RNA from PBMCs, with at least 5.5 micrograms per sample. For every donor, an aliquot of PBMCs went through flow cytometry to measure the percentages of naive CD45RAhigh/CD27high T cells. Library creation used 5' RACE. Sequencing was performed on an Illumina HiSeq 2500. A second PCR of about 7 to 12 cycles was performed with a sample-barcoded 5' primer and a J-beta primer mix. A unique molecular identifier was introduced onto each TCR beta cDNA molecule by a template-switch 5' adaptor carrying 12 random nucleotides. Each sample yielded at least 2.5 million CDR3-containing paired-end reads. All of the RNA was converted into first-strand cDNA using the Mint cDNA synthesis kit, with a TRBC-specific oligonucleotide serving as the primer. Following uracil-DNA glycosylase treatment, all cDNA underwent a first 18-cycle PCR with the universal primers M1SS and BC2_uni_R. Under the source paper's analysis protocol: Each sample was normalized by randomly selecting 1 million high-quality reads, each carrying a distinct molecular identifier. Reads sharing molecular identifiers were discarded rather than binned into consensus sequences. CDR3 identification, clonotype clustering and error correction used MiTCR with a Q25 quality threshold and the strictest error-elimination algorithm. Lower-bound total TCR beta diversity was estimated with a nonparametric unseen species model using Euler transformation. The public reads were reanalyzed by TCRdb: fastp trimming at Q25, MiXCR alignment, in-frame beta chains only. Each CDR3 protein gets just one entry, which takes the most common genes and DNA from the rows behind it. These V and J calls rely on TCRdb rather than the paper's analysis. Recorded for this sample are more than 650,000 distinct CDR3 sequences; around 24% of them occurred a single time. 3% of the sample lies in the top ten.

This sample was included in a study of blood T cells in healthy people across ages (dated by TCRdb to between 2015 and 2017). Study-wide context: In model experiments, template switching captured roughly one uniquely barcoded TCR beta cDNA molecule for every two T cells. To track age-related changes in TCR beta repertoire diversity, the study relied on deep sequencing normalized with unique cDNA molecular identifiers. Four age groups were formed from the donors: young (average 16 years), middle-aged (around 40), aged (about 68) and long-lived (less than 85). For two donors (one aged 18 to 29 and one aged 80 or older), the study analyzed two additional independent replicas of 1 million unique cDNA reads from the same blood draw. The study at large found these results: A strong correlation was found between observed TCR beta diversity and the percentage of naive T cells measured by flow cytometry. Compared with the aged group, more naive CD4+ T cells, fewer expanded clones and increased TCR diversity were shown by the long-lived group, suggesting age selection. Observed TCR beta diversity per million T cells fell roughly linearly with age, and a significant reduction was already apparent by age around 40. Estimates of total diversity based on one million sequenced T cells were regarded as lower bounds and as underestimates. Bulk unsorted PBMC profiling prevented conclusive comparison of naive and antigen-experienced compartments. Donor CMV infection status was unknown, potentially confounding age-related changes in expanded clonotypes.

The same data also went into a second study, on T cells of mothers and their children. From the second report: Donors were nine systemically healthy Caucasian individuals: three mothers and their six children. cDNA synthesis used all of the extracted RNA, with 1.5 ug of RNA in each 15 ul reaction. In the second PCR, sample barcodes and 2-4 random nucleotides were introduced via the M1S primer. Over 8 million TCR beta CDR3 reads were obtained for each mother, and 3 million to 3.5 million reads were obtained for each child. In both related and unrelated pairs, thymic selection shapes the output of TCR recombination in a similar way, with inherited differences having only a minor effect. Normalized repertoire overlap in related mother-child pairs was always slightly higher than in unrelated mother-child pairs, but the difference was never significant. No persistent microchimeric T cell clones were detected, at a sensitivity of roughly 100 clones per million clonotypes. In the study, deep NGS was used to compare the TCR beta repertoires of mothers and children, and features distinguishing related mother-child pairs from unrelated individuals were sought. On average, the children were roughly 10 +/- 4 years old, while the mothers were about 40 +/- 4 years old. After adapter ligation was performed with NEBNext reagents, the libraries were sequenced on an Illumina HiSeq 2000 with 100+100 nt paired-end reads. To prevent cross-contamination, the mother and child libraries were prepared one month apart and sequenced in separate runs. For each donor, between about 450,000 and 2,300,000 distinct TCR beta clonotypes were identified. Naive TCR beta clonotypes were estimated from low-frequency clonotypes matched to each donor's FACS-determined naive share, without sorting.

This TCR came from a boy aged 10-17 years in good health. What was sequenced was blood.

The CDR3 region has the sequence CASRRTGVASYGYTF. Here is the DNA: TGTGCCAGCAGGCGGACAGGGGTCGCCTCCTATGGCTACACCTTC. Recombination connected TRBV6-5 to TRBJ1-2; TRBD1 fits 9 bases in the junction. Including the terminal cysteine and phenylalanine, the CDR3 comprises 15 residues. The only DNA kept is the CDR3, 45 bases in frame from the first base. CDR1 and CDR2 are read off the germline V gene as MNHEY and SVGAGI. Compared with germline, V lacks 6 bases and J lacks 4 bases; bases without a gene match: 9.